The source of this T cell receptor beta chain is a study of siplizumab effects on memory and regulatory T cells. Method: immunoSEQ multiplex PCR; TCRdb's copy keeps in-frame clones and lacks some. The table records just under 85,000 clones, roughly 87% of them present only once. Germline V gene data show CDR1 as MDHEN and CDR2 as SYDVKM. V was trimmed by 9 bases and J by 5 bases, leaving 20 bases between them. CDR3 length: 15 amino acids. The sequenced sample was Tregs sorted from blood. The TCR sequence derives from a human donor in good health. The chain carries TRBV28 and TRBJ1-5; the D is unclear. This CDR3 reads CASHLDSVGHQPQHF. CDR3 sequence (DNA): TGTGCCAGTCACCTAGATTCTGTCGGACATCAGCCCCAGCATTTT.